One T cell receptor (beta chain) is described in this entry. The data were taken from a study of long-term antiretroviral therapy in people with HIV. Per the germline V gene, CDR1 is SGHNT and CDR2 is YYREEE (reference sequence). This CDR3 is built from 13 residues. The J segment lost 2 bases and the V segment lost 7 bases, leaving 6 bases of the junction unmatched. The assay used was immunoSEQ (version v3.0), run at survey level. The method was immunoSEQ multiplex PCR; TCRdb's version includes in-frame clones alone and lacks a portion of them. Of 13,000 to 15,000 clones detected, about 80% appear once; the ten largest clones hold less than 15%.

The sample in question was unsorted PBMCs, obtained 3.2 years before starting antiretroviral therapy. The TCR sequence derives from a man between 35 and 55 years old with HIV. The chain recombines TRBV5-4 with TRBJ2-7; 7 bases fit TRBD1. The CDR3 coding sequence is TGTGCCAGCCGTCAGACAGGGACCTACGAGCAGTACTTC. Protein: CASRQTGTYEQYF.